This T cell receptor (beta chain) was obtained from a study of control samples from healthy donors and cancer patients. Libraries were prepared by immunoSEQ multiplex PCR; TCRdb keeps only in-frame clonotypes and omits some of them. The table includes some 120,000 clones, 93% detected once. In this sample, this clone turned up a few times. The CDR3 runs 13 residues. The V end was cut by 3 bases, the J end by 7 bases, with 12 bases between. Per germline, CDR1 LNHNV and CDR2 YYDKDF (reference sequence). V usage is TRBV15 and J usage is TRBJ1-2; no definite D call. The source is a man between 25 and 39 years old in good health. Sequencing input: blood. The CDR3 spells CATSRSGKGGYTF. The CDR3 DNA reads as TGTGCCACCAGCAGGTCGGGCAAGGGTGGCTACACCTTC.